This T cell receptor beta chain was identified during a study of T cell responses to AZD1222 COVID-19 vaccine. The assay was immunoSEQ multiplex PCR, and TCRdb's table has in-frame clones only and misses some. The profile shows 90,000 to 100,000 clones, 88% of them singletons. Turning to this clone: Its matching antigen is unknown.

Study-wide results and caveats: The study sampled repertoires only after the peak T cell response.

The CDR3 consists of 14 residues. Looked up from germline, CDR1 is MNHGY and CDR2 is SAAAGT. Trimming took 7 bases from V and 5 from J, leaving 15 bases between them. This specimen consisted of peripheral blood, obtained 28 days after the second AZD1222 dose. The chain links TRBV6-8 to TRBJ1-5; unclear D gene. The receptor's source is an adult who received the AZD1222 COVID-19 vaccine. CDR3 amino acids: CASTLTERHQPQHF. The CDR3 DNA is TGTGCCAGCACCCTAACTGAAAGACATCAGCCCCAGCATTTT.